Each of the 11 T cell receptor beta chains below was sequenced from the same sample in a study of CXCR3-negative and CXCR3-positive naive CD8 T cells. Researchers prepared the TRB cDNA libraries using 5' RACE with UMI labels. TCRdb re-called the 5' RACE reads and catalogs CDR3 proteins one per entry, DNA excluded. In total, the table holds approximately 89,000 distinct CDR3 sequences. Study observations and caveats: Hydrophobicity of TRB CDR3s was greater in CXCR3-positive naive cells than in CXCR3-negative naive cells.

Their target antigens are unknown. The source material was naive CXCR3+ CD8+ T cells from blood. Subset specified: CD45RO-CCR7+CD27+CD95- naive CD8+ T cells expressing CXCR3 (TNR3+). The receptors originated from a human donor in good health. Some clones in this sample may be carry-over from other donors' samples.

The rearrangement uses TRBV6-2 or TRBV6-3 and TRBJ1-4. Germline lookup yields CDR1 MNHEY and CDR2 SVGEGT. This CDR3 contains 18 residues. The CDR3 spells CASSLSTQGPTTNEKLFF.

This chain joins TRBV7-2 and TRBJ2-1; TCRdb's assignment of TRBD2 cannot be checked, as there is no DNA. The CDR3 extends over 17 amino acids. Germline V lookup: CDR1 SGHTA, CDR2 FQGNSA. The CDR3 sequence: CASSPWGLLSSYNEQFF.

The chain employs TRBV28 and TRBJ1-2; TCRdb's assignment of TRBD1 cannot be checked, as there is no DNA. Germline lookup yields CDR1 MDHEN and CDR2 SYDVKM. This CDR3 is 15 amino acids long. The CDR3 protein is CASRQTPGATYGYTF.

The chain couples TRBV6-6 to TRBJ1-1; with no DNA, the TCRdb D assignment of TRBD1 cannot be verified. This CDR3 comprises 15 residues. Germline values: CDR1 MNHNY, CDR2 SVGAGI (reference sequence). CDR3 sequence: CASSYSGTGNTEAFF.

The chain uses TRBV28 and TRBJ1-2. The CDR3 contains 14 residues. Germline CDR1 and CDR2: MDHEN and SYDVKM. CDR3 sequence reads: CASLSVAGTYGYTF.

The chain carries TRBV20-1 and TRBJ2-3; the TCRdb D gene call, TRBD2, has no DNA to confirm it. Germline values: CDR1 DFQATT, CDR2 SNEGSKA (reference sequence). The CDR3 covers 15 residues. CDR3 protein: CSAIPTTVSTDTQYF.

The chain uses TRBV29-1 and TRBJ2-1. CDR1 and CDR2 (germline): SQVTM, ANQGSEA. The CDR3 covers 14 residues. The CDR3 here is CSVEPSDLYNEQFF.

V usage is TRBV6-2 or TRBV6-3 and J usage is TRBJ2-3; TCRdb picks TRBD1, but there is no DNA to check that call. The germline V gene has CDR1 MNHEY and CDR2 SVGEGT. The CDR3 loop spans 16 amino acids. The chain's CDR3 is CASSYLRQGSADTQYF.

The chain couples TRBV5-1 to TRBJ1-1; the TCRdb D gene call, TRBD1, has no DNA to confirm it. CDR3 length: 15 residues. Germline CDR1 is SGHRS and CDR2 is YFSETQ. CDR3 residues: CASSLAGTPNTEAFF. Together with reference TRBV5-1 and TRBJ1-1, the CDR3 gives the full variable domain: KAGVTQTPRYLIKTRGQQVTLSCSPISGHRSVSWYQQTPGQGLQFLFEYFSETQRNKGNFPGRFSGRQFSNSRSEMNVSTLELGDSALYLCASSLAGTPNTEAFFGQGTRLTVV.

The chain recombines TRBV3-1 with TRBJ2-2; the D call of TRBD2 rests on TCRdb alone, since no DNA is present to check it. The CDR3 sequence is 16 residues long. Germline loops: CDR1 LGHDT, CDR2 YNNKEL (reference sequence). CDR3 in amino acids: CASSQGLAGGGGELFF.

CDR3 amino acids: CASSPPQTATYYEQYF. This chain joins TRBV7-9 and TRBJ2-7; the D call of TRBD1 rests on TCRdb alone, since no DNA is present to check it. This CDR3 contains 16 residues. The germline V gene has CDR1 SEHNR and CDR2 FQNEAQ (reference sequence).